These 10 T cell receptor beta chains were all obtained from the same sample, sequenced in a study of tissue T cells after allogeneic stem cell transplantation. Libraries were prepared by immunoSEQ multiplex PCR; TCRdb keeps only in-frame clonotypes and omits some of them. The sample consists of 6,000 or so clones, 59% of them appearing once. Sequences were derived from tissue from the jejunum, sampled at autopsy. The receptors here all came from a male donor older than 55 with lung cancer.

This clone is medium-sized within its sample. CDR3 nucleotide sequence: TGTGCCAGCAGGTCAGGGTTGGCTGAAGCTTTCTTT. It is translated as CASRSGLAEAFF. The rearrangement links TRBV12-3 or TRBV12-4 to TRBJ1-1; tentatively, D is TRBD1 (5 bases). The CDR3 consists of 12 residues. The ends were cut back, 6 bases at V and 6 bases at J, with 11 bases in the middle.

Concerning this clone: Different DNA sequences within this sample yield the same CDR3. The V gene is TRBV10-3, the J gene TRBJ2-7; D unresolved. Trimming cost V 0 bases and J 4 bases, with 7 bases left between them. The CDR3 covers 13 residues. Germline-derived CDR1 and CDR2 are ENHRY and SYGVKD. CDR3 in amino acids: CAISESSPYEQYF. In DNA form, the CDR3 reads TGTGCCATCAGTGAGTCGTCCCCATACGAGCAGTACTTC.

This clone is classed as medium-sized. V gene TRBV7-9 combines with J gene TRBJ2-4, with D uncertain. The germline gives CDR1 SEHNR, CDR2 FQNEAQ (reference sequence). Trimming stripped 3 bases from V and 6 bases from J, with 9 bases between. There are 13 residues in the CDR3. CDR3 DNA sequence: TGTGCCAGCAGCTTCGGGCCGCGAAACATTCAGTACTTC. Amino acid sequence: CASSFGPRNIQYF. The variable domain in full, with the rest retrieved from reference TRBV7-9 and TRBJ2-4, is DTGVSQNPRHKITKRGQNVTFRCDPISEHNRLYWYRQTLGQGPEFLTYFQNEAQLEKSRLLSDRFSAERPKGSFSTLEIQRTEQGDSAMYLCASSFGPRNIQYFGAGTRLSVL.

The chain has TRBV7-2 and TRBJ2-1, with TRBD2 identical over 12 bases. The CDR3 has 16 residues. Germline-derived CDR1 and CDR2 are SGHTA and FQGNSA. J lost 4 bases, V lost 5 bases, and 6 bases had no gene match. CDR3 DNA sequence: TGTGCCAGCAGCGCTCTAGCGGGGGGGTTTTACAATGAGCAGTTCTTC. Its translation is CASSALAGGFYNEQFF.

The chain combines TRBV11-3 with TRBJ2-3, with D unclear. Trimming took 6 bases from V and 2 from J, leaving 18 bases between them. This CDR3 spans 16 amino acids. The germline V gene encodes CDR1 SGHNT and CDR2 YENEEA. CDR3 DNA sequence: TGTGCCAGCAGTTCTCGAGACACGGAGCACACAGATACGCAGTATTTT. This translates into CASSSRDTEHTDTQYF. The full variable domain, its missing parts supplied by reference TRBV11-3 and TRBJ2-3, is EAGVVQSPRYKIIEKKQPVAFWCNPISGHNTLYWYLQNLGQGPELLIRYENEEAVDDSQLPKDRFSAERLKGVDSTLKIQPAELGDSAVYLCASSSRDTEHTDTQYFGPGTRLTVL.

The CDR3 sequence: CASRATGELFF. Here the CDR3 DNA reads TGTGCCAGCAGAGCGACAGGGGAGCTGTTTTTT. The chain employs TRBV6-5 and TRBJ2-2; no definite D call. CDR1 and CDR2 from the germline V gene are MNHEY and SVGAGI. V dropped 6 bases and J dropped 8 bases, with 7 bases sitting between them. The CDR3 runs 11 residues.

This chain links TRBV7-9 with TRBJ2-3, with 7 bases matching TRBD2. This CDR3 is built from 17 residues. V dropped 5 bases and J dropped 5; count of bases not matched to a gene: 16. Germline V gives CDR1 SEHNR, CDR2 FQNEAQ (reference sequence). CDR3 residues: CASSRRVAGVTKDTQYF. The CDR3 DNA is TGTGCCAGCAGCCGAAGGGTCGCGGGAGTGACTAAAGATACGCAGTATTTT.

The chain recombines TRBV24-1 with TRBJ2-5, with D tentatively TRBD1 (6 bases). CDR1 and CDR2 (germline): KGHDR, SFDVKD. The CDR3 is made up of 16 amino acids. The V and J ends lost 2 bases and 5 bases respectively, with 17 bases between them. In DNA form, the CDR3 reads TGTGCCACCAGTGATTCCGGACAGTTCCTCAGGGAGACCCAGTACTTC. Protein: CATSDSGQFLRETQYF.

The sample holds a few counts of this clone. J is TRBJ2-2 and V is TRBV7-2; 7 positions match TRBD1. The CDR3 loop spans 16 amino acids. V lost 3 bases to trimming and J lost 5 bases; unmatched junction nucleotides: 9. Germline V gene lookup returns CDR1 SGHTA and CDR2 FQGNSA. CDR3 sequence reads: CASSLPSGQRTGELFF. In DNA form, the CDR3 reads TGTGCCAGCAGCTTGCCCTCGGGACAGAGAACCGGGGAGCTGTTTTTT.

This chain joins TRBV3-1 (or the pseudogene TRBV3-2) and TRBJ2-2, with 9 bases matching TRBD2. V shed 4 bases, J shed 6 bases, and the junction held 9 bases outside the gene matches. Germline V gene data show CDR1 as LGHDT and CDR2 as YNNKEL (reference sequence). The CDR3 is 16 amino acids. CDR3 residues: CASSRASGGRAGELFF. The CDR3 DNA reads TGTGCCAGCAGCCGGGCGAGCGGGGGGCGGGCCGGGGAGCTGTTTTTT.